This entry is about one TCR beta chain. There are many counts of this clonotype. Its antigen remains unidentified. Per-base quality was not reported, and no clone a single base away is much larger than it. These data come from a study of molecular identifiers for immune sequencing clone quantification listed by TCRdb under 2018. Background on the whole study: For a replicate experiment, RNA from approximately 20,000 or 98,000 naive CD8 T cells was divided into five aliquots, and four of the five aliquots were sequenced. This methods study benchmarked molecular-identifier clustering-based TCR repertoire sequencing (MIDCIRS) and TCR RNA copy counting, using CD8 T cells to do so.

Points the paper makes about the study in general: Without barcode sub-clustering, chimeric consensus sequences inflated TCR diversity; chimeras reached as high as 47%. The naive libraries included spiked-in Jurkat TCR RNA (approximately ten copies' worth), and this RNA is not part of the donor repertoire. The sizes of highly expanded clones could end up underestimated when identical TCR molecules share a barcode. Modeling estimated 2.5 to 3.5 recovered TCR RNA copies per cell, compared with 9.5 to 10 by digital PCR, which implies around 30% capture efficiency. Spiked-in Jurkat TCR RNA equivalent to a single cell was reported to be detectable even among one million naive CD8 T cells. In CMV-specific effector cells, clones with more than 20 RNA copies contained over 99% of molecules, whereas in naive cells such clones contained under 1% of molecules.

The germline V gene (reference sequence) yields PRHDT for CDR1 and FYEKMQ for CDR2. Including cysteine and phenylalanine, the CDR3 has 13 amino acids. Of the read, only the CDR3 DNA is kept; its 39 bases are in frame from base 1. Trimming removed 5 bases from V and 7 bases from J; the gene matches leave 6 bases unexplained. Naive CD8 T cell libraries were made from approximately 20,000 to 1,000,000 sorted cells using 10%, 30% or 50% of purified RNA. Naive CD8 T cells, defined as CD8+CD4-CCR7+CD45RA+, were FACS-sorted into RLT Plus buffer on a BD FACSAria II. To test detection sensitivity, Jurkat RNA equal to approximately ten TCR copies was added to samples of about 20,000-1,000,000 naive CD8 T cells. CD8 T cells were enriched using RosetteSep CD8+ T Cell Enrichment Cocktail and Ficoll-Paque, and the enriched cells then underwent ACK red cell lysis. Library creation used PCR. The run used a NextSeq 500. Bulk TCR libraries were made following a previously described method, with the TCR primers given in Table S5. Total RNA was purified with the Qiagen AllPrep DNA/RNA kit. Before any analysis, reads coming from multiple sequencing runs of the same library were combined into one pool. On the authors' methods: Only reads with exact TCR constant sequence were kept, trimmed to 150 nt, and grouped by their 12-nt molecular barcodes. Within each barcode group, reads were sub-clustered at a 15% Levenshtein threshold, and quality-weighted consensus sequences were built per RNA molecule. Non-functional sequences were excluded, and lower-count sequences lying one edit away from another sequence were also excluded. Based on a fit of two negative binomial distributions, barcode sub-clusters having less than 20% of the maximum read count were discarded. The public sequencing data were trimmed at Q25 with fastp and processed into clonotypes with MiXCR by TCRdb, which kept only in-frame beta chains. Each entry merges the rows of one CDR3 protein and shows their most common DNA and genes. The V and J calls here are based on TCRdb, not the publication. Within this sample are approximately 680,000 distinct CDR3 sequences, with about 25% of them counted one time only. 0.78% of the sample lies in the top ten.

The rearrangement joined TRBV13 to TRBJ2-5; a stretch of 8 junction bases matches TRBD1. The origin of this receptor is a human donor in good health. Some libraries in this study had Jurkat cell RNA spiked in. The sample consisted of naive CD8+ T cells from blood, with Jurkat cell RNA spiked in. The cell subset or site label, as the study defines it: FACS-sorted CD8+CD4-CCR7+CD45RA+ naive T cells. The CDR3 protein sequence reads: CASSPGQVATQYF. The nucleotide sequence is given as TGTGCCAGCAGCCCGGGACAGGTCGCGACCCAGTACTTC.